Sequencing of this T cell receptor beta chain was carried out in a study of tumor-infiltrating lymphocytes in localized non-small cell lung cancer (dated by TCRdb to the early 2020s). Regarding the study in general: The cohort covered several histologies, both smokers and never-smokers, and patients whose samples were collected after neoadjuvant chemotherapy. A total of approximately 50 patients were part of the paired comparison of immunoSEQ T-cell fraction between tumor and uninvolved lung. The overall ICON cohort comprised some 140 surgical patients with localized non-small cell lung cancer whose tumors were resected. Each patient provided resected tumor tissue plus uninvolved lung tissue from the same patient, with the uninvolved lung tissue described as non-adjacent to the tumor. Alongside flow cytometry, multiplex immunofluorescence, RNA-seq, exome sequencing and proteomics, TCR sequencing was applied to the same patients as one of several integrated assays. Findings and caveats that apply to the study as a whole: Tumor T-cell fraction from TCR sequencing was not associated with recurrence-free survival (p = 0.61). Higher T cell infiltration in tumors than in uninvolved lung tissue was supported by TCRbeta sequencing, consistent with immunofluorescence CD3 counts. Since assay coverage differed from patient to patient depending on how much tissue was available, TCR sequencing was done for only a subset of the cohort. Different pieces of the same tissue were used for different assays, so technical variation could not be separated from intratumor heterogeneity. The TCR-derived T-cell fraction showed no difference between the flow cytometry-defined immunotypes IM1 (good prognosis) and IM2 (poor prognosis).

From the cysteine up to the phenylalanine, the CDR3 has a length of 13 residues. Only the CDR3 portion is preserved as DNA: 39 bases, with reading frame beginning at the first base. Via the germline V gene, CDR1 is SQVTM and CDR2 ANQGSEA. Compared with germline, V lacks 7 bases and J lacks 3 bases; bases without a gene match: 7. ICON enrollment began in 2016, and the last patient was enrolled in 2018. Fresh tumor and matched uninvolved tissue for in-depth immune analyses, including TCR sequencing, were collected from a subcohort of about 77 patients. TCR sequencing was performed on DNA isolated from bulk tissue, without cell sorting. Turning to this clone: Its antigen remains unidentified. No much larger clone is present one base from it, and per-base qualities are unavailable.

The T-cell fraction in tumor and uninvolved lung tissue was provided by TCR sequencing with the immunoSEQ assay. In the original analysis: For survival analysis, patients were split into high (upper tertile) and low (lower two tertiles) T-cell fraction groups and compared by log-rank test. Paired tumor versus uninvolved lung differences in T-cell fraction were tested with a signed-rank test. TCRdb retrieved this table from immuneACCESS and kept in-frame rearrangements only. Not all clones are present; in checked studies, unresolved V genes account for under half, and no reason is known for the remainder. V, J and clone size are taken as reported in that table, and D and trimming were inferred from the DNA itself. The table for this sample lists over 9,000 clones; about 83% of them were counted only once. The ten largest clones capture over 6% of the sample.

This chain is built from TRBV29-1 and TRBJ2-5, and 8 junction bases match TRBD1. The sample comprised lung tumor tissue. This sequence was found in a human donor with non-small cell lung cancer. Here is the DNA: TGCAGCGCAGCGGACAGGGCAGAAGAGACCCAGTACTTC. Its product reads: CSAADRAEETQYF.